This T cell receptor (beta chain) was retrieved from a study of CD8+CD57+ T cells in acquired aplastic anemia (dated by TCRdb to the late 2010s). As for the study more broadly: Extracted DNA from sorted CD4+ and CD8+ cells averaged 3.2 ug, ranging from roughly 0.19 to 27.4 ug. A CD8+CD57+ expansion meant a frequency higher than the mean frequency seen in healthy subjects.

Here is what the overall study found, with its caveats: No significant difference in CD8+ Simpson's diversity was found between patients and healthy controls (P=0.060). Around 31 CD8+ CDR3 sequences were shared between patients and controls but appeared highly expressed in patients and within their immunodominant clones.

Genomic DNA served as template for TCR beta VDJ combination and CDR3 sequence profiling. An Illumina HiSeq 2000 was used for TCR repertoire sequencing. Regarding the original processing steps: Repertoires were assessed using TRBV/TRBJ rearrangement plots, CDR3 size and DJ length profiles, and Simpson's diversity index. The most abundant DNA sequence in the deep sequencing data was taken as the immunodominant clone. CDR3 amino acid sequences were screened for sharing across subjects and compared with published repertoires and the VDJdb database. Using fastp trimming at Q25 and MiXCR clonotype assembly, TCRdb reanalyzed the public sequencing data and kept in-frame beta chains. Rows are combined by CDR3 protein, so each entry shows the most common genes and DNA. The V and J calls shown here were made by TCRdb, not taken from the authors' results. Counted in this sample were 150,000 to 180,000 distinct CDR3 sequences; less than 60% of them appeared once. The ten largest clones capture less than 15% of the sample.

The patients picked for sequencing were ones in whom flow cytometry had shown an expansion of CD8+CD57+ cells. Every patient had a diagnosis of severe acquired aplastic anemia based on International Study of Aplastic Anemia and Agranulocytosis and Camitta criteria. Patients had received no therapy at the time of blood sampling. In the study, sorted CD4+ and CD8+ blood T cells from patients with severe aplastic anemia and from healthy subjects underwent deep sequencing of TCR repertoires. Patients were enrolled under clinicaltrials.gov protocols 00001620, 01623167, 00001397, 00071045, 00081523 and 00961064 in the USA. Ficoll-Paque density gradient centrifugation was used to isolate peripheral blood mononuclear cells. Before DNA extraction, CD4+ and CD8+ T cells were sorted with FACS or magnetic beads. As for this clonotype: This receptor's antigen is unknown. Within one base of it there is no much larger clone, and no base qualities were kept.

Including the terminal cysteine and phenylalanine, the CDR3 comprises 14 residues. Only CDR3 DNA is held: 42 bases, read in frame from base 1. The germline V gene gives CDR1 as KGHDR and CDR2 as SFDVKD. The clonotype comes from a human donor with aplastic anemia. The receptor chain draws on TRBV24-1 and TRBJ2-5; the D segment could be TRBD2, given 6 matching bases. The DNA end is more similar to TRBJ2-7, so the J call may be wrong. Sequencing was done on a sample of sorted CD4+, CD8+, or CD8+CD57+ T cells (not recorded which) from PBMCs. The DNA reads TGTGCCACCAGTGCCACGGGACTGGACTACGAGCAGTACTTC. This codes for CATSATGLDYEQYF.